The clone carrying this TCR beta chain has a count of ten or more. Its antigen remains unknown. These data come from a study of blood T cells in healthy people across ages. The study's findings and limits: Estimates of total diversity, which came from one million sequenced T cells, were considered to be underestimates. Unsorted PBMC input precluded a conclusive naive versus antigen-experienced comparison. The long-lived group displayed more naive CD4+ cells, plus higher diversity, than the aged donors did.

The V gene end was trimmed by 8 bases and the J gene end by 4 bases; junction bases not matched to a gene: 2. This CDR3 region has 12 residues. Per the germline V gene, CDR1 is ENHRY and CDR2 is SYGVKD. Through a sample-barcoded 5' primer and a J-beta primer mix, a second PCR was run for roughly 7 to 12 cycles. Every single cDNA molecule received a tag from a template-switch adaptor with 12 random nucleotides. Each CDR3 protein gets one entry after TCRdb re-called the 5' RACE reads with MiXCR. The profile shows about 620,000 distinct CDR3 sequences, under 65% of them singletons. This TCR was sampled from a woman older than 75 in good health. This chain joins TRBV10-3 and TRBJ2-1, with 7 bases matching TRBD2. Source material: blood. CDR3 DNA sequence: TGTGCCATCGGGGAGGGTTACAATGAGCAGTTCTTC. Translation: CAIGEGYNEQFF.